The T cell receptor beta chain described here comes from a study of CD8 T cells in Susac syndrome. The authors negatively isolated CD8+ and CD4+ T cells and FACS-enriched TEMRA cells. When the RNA was reverse transcribed, random hexamers were used with an input of roughly 0.5 to 1 ug. MiXCR, run by TCRdb on the immunoSEQ multiplex PCR reads, gives a single entry per CDR3 protein. The sample has 250,000 or so distinct CDR3 sequences; around 93% are singletons. Germline lookup yields CDR1 SGHTA and CDR2 FQGNSA. V shed 3 bases and J shed 3 bases, with 11 bases lying between them. This CDR3 comprises 15 residues.

The chain is built from TRBV7-2 and TRBJ1-4; D unresolved. This receptor was taken from a human donor with multiple sclerosis. The specimen sequenced was CD4+ T cells from PBMCs. This chain's CDR3 is CASSFRRGSNEKLFF. The CDR3 region has the DNA TGTGCCAGCAGCTTTCGTCGGGGATCTAATGAAAAACTGTTTTTT.